This TCR beta chain was captured in a study of cytomegalovirus exposure and HLA in healthy donors. Study-level results: It was in a later analysis that TCR association rates were seen to vary by HLA locus, highest for DRB1 and lowest for HLA-C.

PCR involved 60 Vbeta and 13 Jbeta primers. Repertoires were generated with immunoSEQ multiplex PCR, while TCRdb's copy carries only in-frame clones and drops some. This sample has some 90,000 clones, with approximately 70% found just once. The CDR3 has 13 amino acids. Germline loops: CDR1 MNHNS, CDR2 SASEGT. About this clone: Its antigen is unidentified.

The specimen was PBMCs. This sequence was found in a man in his forties or fifties in good health and CMV-seronegative. The chain has TRBV6-1 and TRBJ2-5, with 9 bases identical to TRBD1. The J call may be faulty, since TRBJ2-7 better matches the DNA end. The CDR3 bases are TGTGCCAGCTGGGGACAGGGTGACTACGAGCAGTACTTC. It translates to CASWGQGDYEQYF.